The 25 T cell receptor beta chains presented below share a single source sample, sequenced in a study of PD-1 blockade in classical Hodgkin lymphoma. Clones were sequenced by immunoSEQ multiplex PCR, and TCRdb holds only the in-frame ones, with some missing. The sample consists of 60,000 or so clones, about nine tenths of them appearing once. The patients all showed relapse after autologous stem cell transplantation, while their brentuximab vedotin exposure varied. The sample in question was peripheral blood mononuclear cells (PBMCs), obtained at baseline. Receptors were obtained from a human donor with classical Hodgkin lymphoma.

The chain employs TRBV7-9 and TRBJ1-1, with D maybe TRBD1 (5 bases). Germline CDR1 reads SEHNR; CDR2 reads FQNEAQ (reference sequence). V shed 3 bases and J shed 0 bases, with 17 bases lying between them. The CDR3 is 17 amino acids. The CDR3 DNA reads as TGTGCCAGCAGCTTGTCAGTTCTGCAGGGTTTGAACACTGAAGCTTTCTTT. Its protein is CASSLSVLQGLNTEAFF.

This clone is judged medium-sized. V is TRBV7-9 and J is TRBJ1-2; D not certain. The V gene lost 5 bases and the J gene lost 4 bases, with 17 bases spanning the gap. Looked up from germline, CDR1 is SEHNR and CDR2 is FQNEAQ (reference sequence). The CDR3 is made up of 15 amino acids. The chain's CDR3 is CASSQVKERRYGYTF. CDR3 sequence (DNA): TGTGCCAGCAGCCAGGTTAAAGAAAGGCGCTATGGCTACACCTTC.

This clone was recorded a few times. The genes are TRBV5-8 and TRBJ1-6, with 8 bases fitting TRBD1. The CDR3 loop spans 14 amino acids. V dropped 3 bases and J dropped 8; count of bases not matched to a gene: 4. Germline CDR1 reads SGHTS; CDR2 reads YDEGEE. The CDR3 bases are TGTGCCAGCAGCTCGGACAGGGAGGATTCACCCCTCCACTTT. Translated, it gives CASSSDREDSPLHF.

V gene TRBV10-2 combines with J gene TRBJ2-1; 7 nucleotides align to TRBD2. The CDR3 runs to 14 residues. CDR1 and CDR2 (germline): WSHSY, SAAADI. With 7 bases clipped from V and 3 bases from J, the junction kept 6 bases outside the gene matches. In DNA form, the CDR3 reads TGCGCCAGCAAGATCGAGCGGGGCTACAATGAGCAGTTCTTC. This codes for CASKIERGYNEQFF.

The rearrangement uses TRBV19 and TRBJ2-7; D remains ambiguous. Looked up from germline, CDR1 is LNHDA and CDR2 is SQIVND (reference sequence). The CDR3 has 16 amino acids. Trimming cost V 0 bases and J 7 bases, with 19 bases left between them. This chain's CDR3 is CASSIDEMAGIGEQYF. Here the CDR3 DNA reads TGTGCCAGTAGTATAGATGAAATGGCCGGAATTGGGGAGCAGTACTTC.

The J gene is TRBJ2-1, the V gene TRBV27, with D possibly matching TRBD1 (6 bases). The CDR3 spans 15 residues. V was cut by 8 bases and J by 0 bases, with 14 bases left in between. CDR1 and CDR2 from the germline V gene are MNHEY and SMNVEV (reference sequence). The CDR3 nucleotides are TGTGCCAGCGGCCTTGACAGGAGCTCCTACAATGAGCAGTTCTTC. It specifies CASGLDRSSYNEQFF.

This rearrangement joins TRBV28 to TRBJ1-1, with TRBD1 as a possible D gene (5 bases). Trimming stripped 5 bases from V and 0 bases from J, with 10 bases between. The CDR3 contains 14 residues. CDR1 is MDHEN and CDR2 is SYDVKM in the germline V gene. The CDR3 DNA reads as TGTGCCAGCAGTCCAGGGCCTATGAACACTGAAGCTTTCTTT. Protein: CASSPGPMNTEAFF.

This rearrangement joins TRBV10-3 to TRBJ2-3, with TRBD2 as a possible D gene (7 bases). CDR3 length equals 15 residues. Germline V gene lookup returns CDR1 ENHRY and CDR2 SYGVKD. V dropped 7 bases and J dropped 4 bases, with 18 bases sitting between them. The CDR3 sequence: CAINPQGGRADTQYF. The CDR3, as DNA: TGTGCCATCAACCCACAGGGTGGGAGGGCAGATACGCAGTATTTT.

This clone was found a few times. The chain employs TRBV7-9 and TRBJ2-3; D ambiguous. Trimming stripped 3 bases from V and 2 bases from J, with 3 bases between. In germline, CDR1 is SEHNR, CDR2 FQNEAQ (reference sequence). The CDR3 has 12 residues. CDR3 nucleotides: TGTGCCAGCAGCTTGTCCACAGATACGCAGTATTTT. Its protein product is CASSLSTDTQYF.

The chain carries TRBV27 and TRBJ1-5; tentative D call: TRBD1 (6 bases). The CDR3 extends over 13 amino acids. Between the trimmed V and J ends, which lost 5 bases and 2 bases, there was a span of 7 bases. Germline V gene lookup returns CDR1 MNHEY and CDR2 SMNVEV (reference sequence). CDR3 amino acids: CASSRTGNQPQHF. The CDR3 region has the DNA TGTGCCAGCAGTCGGACAGGCAATCAGCCCCAGCATTTT.

The CDR3, as DNA: TGTGCCACCAGCAGAGCAGGGGCCTCCTACAATGAGCAGTTCTTC. Residues: CATSRAGASYNEQFF. The V gene is TRBV15, the J gene TRBJ2-1, with D maybe TRBD1 (6 bases). Germline V gene sequence: CDR1 LNHNV, CDR2 YYDKDF (reference sequence). Between the trimmed V and J ends, which lost 1 base and 0 bases, there was a span of 7 bases. The length of the CDR3 is 15 residues.

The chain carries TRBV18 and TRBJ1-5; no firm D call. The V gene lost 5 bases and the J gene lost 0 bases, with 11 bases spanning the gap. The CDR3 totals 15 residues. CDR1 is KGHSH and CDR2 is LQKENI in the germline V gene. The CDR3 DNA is TGTGCCAGCTCATGGACGGAGGATAGCAATCAGCCCCAGCATTTT. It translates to CASSWTEDSNQPQHF.

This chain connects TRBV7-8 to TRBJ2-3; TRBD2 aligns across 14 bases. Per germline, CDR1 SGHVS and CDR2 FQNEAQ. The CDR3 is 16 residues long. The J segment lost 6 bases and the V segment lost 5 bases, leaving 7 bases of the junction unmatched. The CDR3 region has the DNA TGTGCCAGCAGCCCGAGGACTAGCGGGAGGACGGATACGCAGTATTTT. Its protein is CASSPRTSGRTDTQYF.

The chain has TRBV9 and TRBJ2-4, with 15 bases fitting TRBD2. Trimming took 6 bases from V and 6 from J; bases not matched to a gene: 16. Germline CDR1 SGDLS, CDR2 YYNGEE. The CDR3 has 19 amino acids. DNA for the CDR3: TGTGCCAGCACGCCCGATGGGGGGACTAGCGGGAGGTCGAGAAACATTCAGTACTTC. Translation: CASTPDGGTSGRSRNIQYF.

CDR3 protein: CASSEGVGANVLTF. CDR3 DNA sequence: TGTGCCAGCAGTGAGGGGGTTGGGGCCAACGTCCTGACTTTC. The chain is built from TRBV6-5 and TRBJ2-6; TRBD1 is a possible D gene (6 bases). The germline V and J ends were trimmed by 5 bases and 3 bases, with 8 bases remaining between them. The CDR3 totals 14 residues. CDR1 is MNHEY, CDR2 SVGAGI, per germline.

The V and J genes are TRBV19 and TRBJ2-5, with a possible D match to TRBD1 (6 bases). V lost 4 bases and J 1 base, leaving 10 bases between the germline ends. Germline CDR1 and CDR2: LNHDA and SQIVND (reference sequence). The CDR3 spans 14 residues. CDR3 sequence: CASSTLDSQETQYF. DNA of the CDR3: TGTGCCAGTAGTACCTTGGACAGCCAAGAGACCCAGTACTTC.

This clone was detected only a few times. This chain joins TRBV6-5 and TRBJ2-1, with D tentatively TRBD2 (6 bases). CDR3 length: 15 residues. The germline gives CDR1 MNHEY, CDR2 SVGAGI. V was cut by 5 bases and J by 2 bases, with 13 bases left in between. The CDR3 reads CASSPLTGAYNEQFF. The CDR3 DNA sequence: TGTGCCAGCAGTCCCCTTACGGGAGCCTACAATGAGCAGTTCTTC.

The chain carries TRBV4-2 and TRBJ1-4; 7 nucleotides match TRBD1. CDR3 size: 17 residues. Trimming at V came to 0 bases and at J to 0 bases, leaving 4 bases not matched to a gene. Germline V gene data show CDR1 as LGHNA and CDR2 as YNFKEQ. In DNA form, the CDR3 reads TGTGCCAGCAGCCAAGATGGGACAGCTTCAACTAATGAAAAACTGTTTTTT. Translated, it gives CASSQDGTASTNEKLFF.

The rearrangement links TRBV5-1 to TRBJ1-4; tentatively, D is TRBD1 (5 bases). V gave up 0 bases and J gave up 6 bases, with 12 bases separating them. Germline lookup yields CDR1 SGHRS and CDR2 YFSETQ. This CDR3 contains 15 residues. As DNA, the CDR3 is TGCGCCAGCAGCTTGGCCGGGGGTCCTTATGAAAAACTGTTTTTT. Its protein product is CASSLAGGPYEKLFF.

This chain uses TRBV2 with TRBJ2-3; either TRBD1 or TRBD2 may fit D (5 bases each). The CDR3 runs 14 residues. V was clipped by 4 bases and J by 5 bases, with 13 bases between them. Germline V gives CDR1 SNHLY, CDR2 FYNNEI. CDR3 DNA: TGTGCCAGCAGTGCTGGGACCCCCGGAGATACGCAGTATTTT. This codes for CASSAGTPGDTQYF.

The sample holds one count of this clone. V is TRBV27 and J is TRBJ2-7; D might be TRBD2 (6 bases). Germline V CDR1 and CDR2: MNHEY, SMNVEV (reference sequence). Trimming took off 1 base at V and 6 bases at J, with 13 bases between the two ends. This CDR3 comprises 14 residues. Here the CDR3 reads CASSLLGGLGEQYF. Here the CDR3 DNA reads TGTGCCAGCAGTTTATTGGGGGGTTTGGGCGAGCAGTACTTC.

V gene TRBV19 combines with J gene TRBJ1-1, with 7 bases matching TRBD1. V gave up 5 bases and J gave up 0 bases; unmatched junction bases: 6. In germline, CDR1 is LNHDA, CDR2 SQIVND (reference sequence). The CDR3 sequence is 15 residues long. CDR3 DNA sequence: TGTGCCAGTAGTCTCCTCGGGACAGTGAACACTGAAGCTTTCTTT. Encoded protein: CASSLLGTVNTEAFF.

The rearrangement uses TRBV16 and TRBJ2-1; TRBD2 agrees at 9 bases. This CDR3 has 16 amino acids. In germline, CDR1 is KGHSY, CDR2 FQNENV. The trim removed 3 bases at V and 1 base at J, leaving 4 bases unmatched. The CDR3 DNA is TGTGCCAGCAGCCATTTAGCGGGAGTATCCTACAATGAGCAGTTCTTC. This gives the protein CASSHLAGVSYNEQFF.

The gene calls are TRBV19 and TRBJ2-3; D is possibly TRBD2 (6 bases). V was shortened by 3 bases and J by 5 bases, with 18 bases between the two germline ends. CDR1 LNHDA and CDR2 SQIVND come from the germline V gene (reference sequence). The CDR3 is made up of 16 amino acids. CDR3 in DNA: TGTGCCAGTAGTATGTTAGGAACGGGAGTAAAAGATACGCAGTATTTT. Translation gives CASSMLGTGVKDTQYF.

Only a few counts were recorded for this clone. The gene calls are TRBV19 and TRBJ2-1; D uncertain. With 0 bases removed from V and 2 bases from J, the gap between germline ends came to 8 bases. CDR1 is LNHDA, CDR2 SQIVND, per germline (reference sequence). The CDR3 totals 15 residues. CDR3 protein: CASSIDGRPYNEQFF. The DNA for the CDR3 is TGTGCCAGTAGTATAGATGGAAGGCCCTACAATGAGCAGTTCTTC.